The source of this T cell receptor (beta chain) is a study of T cell responses to AZD1222 COVID-19 vaccine (TCRdb year 2021). Describing the broader study: TCR sequencing covered fewer than 250 trial participants: about 210 given two doses of AZD1222 and 26 given two doses of MenACWY control vaccine. Trial participants were enrolled by age into subgroups of 18-55, 56-69 and 70-plus years, and around 150, 28 and 57 TCR-sequenced participants, respectively, were included in these subgroups.

The CDR3 regions of human TCRbeta chains were analyzed by immunosequencing. The study's own analysis went as follows. TCRs in the repertoires were matched against a reference library of SARS-CoV-2-specific TCRs that had been generated with the MIRA antigen-specificity platform. Breadth was defined as the fraction of unique TCRs that were SARS-CoV-2-associated. Depth was defined as the fraction of total T cells that were SARS-CoV-2-associated. Using the MIRA data, every spike-specific TCR was mapped to the spike region that the TCR reacted to and assigned to either a CD4 or a CD8 class. Log10-transformed breadth and depth values were compared by one-way ANOVA with Sidak's multiple comparisons tests. TCRdb mirrors the immuneACCESS table, restricted to in-frame sequences. Some clones are absent from its copies; in checked studies, under half trace to an unresolved V gene, and the reason for the others is unknown. V, J and clone size are those of that table, while D and trimming were read from the DNA. The sample table lists about 110,000 clones, roughly 89% of them with a count of one. In total, the top ten clones hold roughly 15% of the sample.

The time point label of this sample denotes: about 28 days (+/-7) after the second vaccine dose. AZD1222 recipients given second doses at about 4 weeks or at about 12 weeks were pooled, since spike-specific TCR depth and breadth were not found to differ between the two schedules. The vaccinee samples were drawn from two UK trials, COV001 and COV002, one of which was a single-blind randomized controlled phase 2/3 trial testing AZD1222 (ChAdOx1 nCoV-19) in healthy adults. For TCRbeta chain sequencing, PBMC samples were collected from trial participants at day 0 and at day 28 after the second dose. This clone was observed once. This clone's antigen is unknown. Per-nucleotide qualities are absent, and no much larger clonotype sits a single base away. Based on the germline V gene (reference sequence), the CDR1 and CDR2 sequences are LGHDT and YNNKEL. For this chain, trimming is 4 bases at the V end and 5 bases at the J end, and the number of junction bases without a gene match is 6. The CDR3 numbers 15 residues from cysteine through phenylalanine. Kept here is only the CDR3 DNA, which spans 45 bases and is read in frame from base 1.

Broader findings and caveats from the paper: Conclusions about previously exposed vaccinees are limited because only five to seven AZD1222 recipients were SARS-CoV-2 seropositive at baseline. The 56-69-year group was small, and its depth increase did not reach significance, likely because of low power. The whole spike protein was spanned by vaccine-associated CD4 TCRs, and dominant responses were seen in regions 160-218 and 743-854. Because no day 14 peak-response samples were available, the repertoires could be characterized only after the peak T cell response. Most participants were white British and females outnumbered males, and the authors suggested that clonal diversity may have been underestimated. After two AZD1222 doses, spike-specific TCR breadth and depth were significantly higher than at day 0 and than in MenACWY recipients. Reportedly, close to half of the unique spike-specific TCRs recognized epitopes lying outside the regions that are mutated in the B.1.351 and B.1.1.7 variants.

The starting material was peripheral blood, obtained 28 days after the second AZD1222 dose. This receptor was obtained from an adult who received the AZD1222 COVID-19 vaccine. The chain joins TRBV3-1 (or the pseudogene TRBV3-2) to TRBJ2-1, and TRBD2 aligns with 9 junction nucleotides. The DNA sequence follows: TGTGCCAGCAGCCCCTGGACTAGCGCAAACAATGAGCAGTTCTTC. The translation is CASSPWTSANNEQFF.